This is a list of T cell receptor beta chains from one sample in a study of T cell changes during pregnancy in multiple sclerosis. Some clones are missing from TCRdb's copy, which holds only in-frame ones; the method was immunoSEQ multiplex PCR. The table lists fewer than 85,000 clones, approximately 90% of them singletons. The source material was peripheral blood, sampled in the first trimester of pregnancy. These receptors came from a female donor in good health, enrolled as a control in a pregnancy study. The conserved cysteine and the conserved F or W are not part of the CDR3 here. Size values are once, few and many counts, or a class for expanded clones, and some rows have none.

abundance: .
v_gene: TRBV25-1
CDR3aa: ASTWRLEQY

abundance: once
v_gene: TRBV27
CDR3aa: ASSPQQGAADTQY

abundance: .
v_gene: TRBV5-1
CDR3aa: ASNYGGTSTDTQY

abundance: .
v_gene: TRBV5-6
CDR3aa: ASSLGTGVTEQY

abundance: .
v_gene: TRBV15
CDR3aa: ATSRDLPGDSGSNYEQY

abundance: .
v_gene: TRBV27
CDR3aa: ASSLTQGGGDTQY

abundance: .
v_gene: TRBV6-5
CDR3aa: ASSQGGAGELF

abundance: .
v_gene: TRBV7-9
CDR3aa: ASSLGRLNTEAF

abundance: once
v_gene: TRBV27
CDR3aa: ASSPQQGSEQY

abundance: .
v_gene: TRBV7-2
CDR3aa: ASSQTGLTEAF

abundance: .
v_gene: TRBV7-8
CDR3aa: ASSSYTGRETQY

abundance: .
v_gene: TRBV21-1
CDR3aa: ASSTGLAGNYEQY

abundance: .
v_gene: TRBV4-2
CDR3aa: ASSQPEKSAQY

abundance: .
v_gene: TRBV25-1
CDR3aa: ASSQSDRGNEQY

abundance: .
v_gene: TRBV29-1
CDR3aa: SVGLAGVAQY

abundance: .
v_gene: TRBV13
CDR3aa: ASSLVPGSGDTGELF

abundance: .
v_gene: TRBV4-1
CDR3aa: ASSAPHRGATGELF

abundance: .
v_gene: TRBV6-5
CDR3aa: ASMPRAGHYNEQF

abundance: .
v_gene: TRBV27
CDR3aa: ASSPQVSYEQY

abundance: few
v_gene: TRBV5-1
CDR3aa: ASSGGDRAEAF

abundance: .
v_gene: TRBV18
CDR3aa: ASSPGLAGYEQY

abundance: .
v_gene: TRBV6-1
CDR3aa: ASLAENTYEQY

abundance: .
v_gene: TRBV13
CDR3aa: ASSPGSGRAYNEQF

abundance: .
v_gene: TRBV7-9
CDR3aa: ASSSTGNTGELF

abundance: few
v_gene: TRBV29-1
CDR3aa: SVGEEGRLMNTEAF

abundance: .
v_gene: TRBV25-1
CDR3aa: ASGNTGGSGYT

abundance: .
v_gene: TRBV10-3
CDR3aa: AISAQGAANYGYT

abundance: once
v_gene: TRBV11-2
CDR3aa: ASSPFRVVTEAF

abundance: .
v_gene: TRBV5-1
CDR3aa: ASSPGQGTDTQY

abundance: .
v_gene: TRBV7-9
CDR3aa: ASSSDAGTGRTDTQY

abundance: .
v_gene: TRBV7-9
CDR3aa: ASSPPVSSYEQY

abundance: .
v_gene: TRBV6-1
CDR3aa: AAGRKDTSEQY

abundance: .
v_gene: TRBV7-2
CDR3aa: ASSLVYTQNTEAF

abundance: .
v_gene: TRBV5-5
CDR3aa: ASSLSRLAGEQY

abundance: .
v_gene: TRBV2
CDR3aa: ASSDGRGSYEQY

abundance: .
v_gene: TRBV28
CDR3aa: ASTGGGRETQY

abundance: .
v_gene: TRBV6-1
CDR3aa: ASSERPGTPY

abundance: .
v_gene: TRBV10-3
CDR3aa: AISADREDQPQH

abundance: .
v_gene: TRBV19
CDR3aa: ASSIPSGPYNEQF

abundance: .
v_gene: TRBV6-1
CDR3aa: ASSQEGWMGEQF